This is a list of T cell receptor beta chains from one sample in a study of cytomegalovirus exposure and HLA in healthy donors. Repertoires were generated with immunoSEQ multiplex PCR, while TCRdb's copy carries only in-frame clones and drops some. The data contain around 140,000 clones, about 94% of them singletons. The sequencing input was PBMCs. These receptors were collected from a man between 18 and 29 years old in good health and CMV-seropositive. Both conserved end residues are part of each CDR3. The D gene is left open where the match is weak. Rows give clone size only sometimes, using once, few, many, or a class for an expanded clone.

j_call d_call clone_size v_call cdr3_aa cdr3_nt
TRBJ2-2 - - TRBV4-1 CASSQPQVGELFF TGCGCCAGCAGCCAGCCTCAGGTCGGGGAGCTGTTTTTT
TRBJ2-1 - - TRBV2 CASSATRPHNEQFF TGTGCCAGCAGTGCGACTAGGCCCCACAATGAGCAGTTCTTC
TRBJ1-6 - - TRBV30 CAWGRDNSPLHF TGTGCCTGGGGGAGGGATAATTCACCCCTCCACTTT
TRBJ2-1 - - TRBV14 CASSPLQAPRNEQFF TGTGCCAGCAGCCCCCTACAGGCCCCCCGCAATGAGCAGTTCTTC
TRBJ2-5 TRBD2 - TRBV2 CASSRTSGKGTQYF TGTGCCAGCAGTCGGACTAGCGGGAAGGGGACCCAGTACTTC
TRBJ1-6 TRBD1 - TRBV18 CASSPDRVEGSPLHF TGTGCCAGCTCACCGGACAGGGTAGAAGGGTCACCCCTCCACTTT
TRBJ2-7 TRBD1 - TRBV27 CASSPFSGTEPYF TGTGCCAGCAGTCCTTTCTCCGGGACAGAACCCTACTTC
TRBJ2-1 TRBD2 - TRBV7-8 CASSPGGTSGAYNEQFF TGTGCCAGCAGCCCTGGGGGGACTAGCGGAGCATACAATGAGCAGTTCTTC
TRBJ2-7 TRBD1 once TRBV4-1 CASSQVYRGLDEQYF TGCGCCAGCAGCCAAGTTTACAGGGGGCTGGACGAGCAGTACTTC
TRBJ2-1 - - TRBV4-1 CASSQDIEGAGPRYNEQFF TGCGCCAGCAGCCAAGATATAGAGGGGGCGGGACCTAGATACAATGAGCAGTTCTTC
TRBJ1-1 TRBD1 - TRBV19 CASIGQGTTEAFF TGTGCCAGTATCGGACAGGGGACCACTGAAGCTTTCTTT
TRBJ2-2 - - TRBV5-4 CASSLPTRGTGELFF TGTGCCAGCAGCTTGCCAACAAGAGGCACCGGGGAGCTGTTTTTT
TRBJ2-1 TRBD2 - TRBV7-9 CASSAGLAGEVHYNEQFF TGTGCCAGCAGCGCGGGACTAGCGGGAGAGGTCCACTACAATGAGCAGTTCTTC
TRBJ1-2 TRBD1 - TRBV5-4 CASIRLPGTGKNGYTF TGTGCCAGCATTCGTCTACCGGGGACAGGGAAGAATGGCTACACCTTC
TRBJ2-5 - medium-sized TRBV19 CASSITSRETQYF TGTGCCAGTAGTATCACTAGTCGGGAGACCCAGTACTTC
TRBJ2-7 - - TRBV4-1 CASSPWTVSYEQYF TGCGCCAGCAGCCCATGGACAGTTTCCTACGAGCAGTACTTC
TRBJ2-4 - - TRBV1 CTSSRGPHTVAKNIQYF TGCACCAGCAGCCGCGGCCCTCATACGGTAGCCAAAAACATTCAGTACTTC
TRBJ2-7 - - TRBV28 CASSLSRGRLEDEQYF TGTGCCAGCAGTTTATCGCGGGGCCGCTTAGAAGACGAGCAGTACTTC
TRBJ1-6 - - TRBV5-6 CASSLLPRRDSPLHF TGTGCCAGCAGCTTGTTGCCCAGGCGCGACTCACCCCTCCACTTT
TRBJ2-1 TRBD2 - TRBV27 CASSPGTSGKNEQFF TGTGCCAGCAGTCCCGGGACTAGCGGGAAAAATGAGCAGTTCTTC
TRBJ1-2 - - TRBV28 CASSLVTGNNYGYTF TGTGCCAGCAGTTTAGTAACAGGGAATAACTATGGCTACACCTTC
TRBJ2-1 TRBD2 - TRBV15 CATSSDAGAGYNEQFF TGTGCCACCAGCAGTGACGCGGGAGCGGGTTACAATGAGCAGTTCTTC
TRBJ2-7 - - TRBV5-1 CASSLVGTYEQYF TGCGCCAGCAGCTTGGTCGGGACCTACGAGCAGTACTTC
TRBJ2-7 - - TRBV5-4 CASSLGLNYEQYF TGTGCCAGCAGCTTGGGACTGAACTACGAGCAGTACTTC
TRBJ2-3 - - TRBV19 CASTPNLKEGTDTQYF TGTGCCAGTACCCCGAACCTGAAAGAGGGCACAGATACGCAGTATTTT
TRBJ1-2 TRBD1 - TRBV9 CASSATGVSLGYTF TGTGCCAGCAGCGCCACAGGGGTCTCCCTTGGCTACACCTTC
TRBJ1-2 TRBD1 - TRBV28 CASSLTGQGRYTF TGTGCCAGCAGTTTAACGGGACAGGGCCGCTACACCTTC
TRBJ2-3 - - TRBV27 CASRRDTRTDTQYF TGTGCCAGCAGAAGGGACACCCGCACAGATACGCAGTATTTT
TRBJ2-1 TRBD2 - TRBV18 CASSLGLAGGNEQFF TGTGCCAGCTCACTTGGCCTAGCGGGAGGAAATGAGCAGTTCTTC
TRBJ2-1 - - TRBV30 CAWSFGGEQFF TGTGCCTGGAGTTTTGGTGGCGAGCAGTTCTTC
TRBJ2-5 - once TRBV6-6 CASSYPRETQYF TGTGCCAGCAGTTACCCCCGAGAGACCCAGTACTTC
TRBJ2-7 - - TRBV5-1 CASSIGSSYEQYF TGCGCCAGCAGCATCGGGAGCTCCTACGAGCAGTACTTC
TRBJ2-7 TRBD1 - TRBV28 CASHNPGQGYYEQYF TGTGCCAGCCATAATCCGGGACAGGGATACTACGAGCAGTACTTC
TRBJ1-2 - - TRBV6-5 CASSYRVGRGYGYTF TGTGCCAGCAGCTACAGGGTGGGCAGGGGCTATGGCTACACCTTC
TRBJ2-7 - - TRBV28 CASSLSLGYEQYF TGTGCCAGCAGTTTATCTCTCGGCTACGAGCAGTACTTC
TRBJ2-5 - - TRBV29-1 CSVTGVTNQETQYF TGCAGCGTTACGGGGGTTACTAACCAAGAGACCCAGTACTTC
TRBJ1-5 - - TRBV2 CASSGTGYSNQPQHF TGTGCCAGCAGCGGCACAGGGTATAGCAATCAGCCCCAGCATTTT
TRBJ2-1 - - TRBV7-6 CASREEPTSYNEQFF TGTGCCAGCAGAGAGGAACCGACCTCCTACAATGAGCAGTTCTTC
TRBJ2-5 - - TRBV5-6 CASSLSGLETQYF TGTGCCAGCAGCTTGTCAGGATTGGAGACCCAGTACTTC
TRBJ2-1 TRBD2 - TRBV19 CASISGTYNEQFF TGTGCCAGTATTAGCGGGACCTACAATGAGCAGTTCTTC